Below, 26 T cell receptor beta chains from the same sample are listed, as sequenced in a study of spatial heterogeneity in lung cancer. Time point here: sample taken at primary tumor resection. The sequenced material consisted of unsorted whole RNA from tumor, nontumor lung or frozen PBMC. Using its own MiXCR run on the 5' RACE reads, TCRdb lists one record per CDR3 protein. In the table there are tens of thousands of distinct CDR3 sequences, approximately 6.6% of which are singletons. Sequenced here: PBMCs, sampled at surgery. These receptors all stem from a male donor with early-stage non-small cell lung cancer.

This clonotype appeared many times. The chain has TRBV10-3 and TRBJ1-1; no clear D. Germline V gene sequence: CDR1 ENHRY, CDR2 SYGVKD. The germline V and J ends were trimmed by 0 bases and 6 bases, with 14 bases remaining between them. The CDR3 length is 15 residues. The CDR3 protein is CAISESRTERSEAFF. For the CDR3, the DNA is TGTGCCATCAGTGAGTCGAGAACGGAGCGATCTGAAGCTTTCTTT.

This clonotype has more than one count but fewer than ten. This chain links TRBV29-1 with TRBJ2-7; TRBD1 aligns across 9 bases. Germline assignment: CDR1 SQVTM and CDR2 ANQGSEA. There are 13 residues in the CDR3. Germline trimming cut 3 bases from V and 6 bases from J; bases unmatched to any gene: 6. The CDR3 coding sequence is TGCAGCGTTGATCGGGACAGGGTAGGCGAGCAGTACTTC. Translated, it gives CSVDRDRVGEQYF.

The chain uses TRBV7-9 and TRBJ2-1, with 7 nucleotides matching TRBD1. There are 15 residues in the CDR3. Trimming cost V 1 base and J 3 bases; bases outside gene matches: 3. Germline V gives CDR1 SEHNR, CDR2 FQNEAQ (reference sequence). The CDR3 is CASSLGQGRYNEQFF. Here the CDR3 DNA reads TGTGCCAGCAGCTTAGGACAGGGCCGCTACAATGAGCAGTTCTTC.

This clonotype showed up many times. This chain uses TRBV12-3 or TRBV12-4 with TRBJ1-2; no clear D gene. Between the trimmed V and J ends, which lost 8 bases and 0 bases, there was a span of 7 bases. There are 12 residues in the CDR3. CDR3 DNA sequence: TGTGCCAGCCGGCGATCTAACTATGGCTACACCTTC. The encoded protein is CASRRSNYGYTF.

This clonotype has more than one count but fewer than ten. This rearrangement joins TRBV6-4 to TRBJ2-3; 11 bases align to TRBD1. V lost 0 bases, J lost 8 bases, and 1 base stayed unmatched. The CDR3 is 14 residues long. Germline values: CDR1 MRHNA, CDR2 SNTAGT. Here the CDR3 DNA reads TGTGCCAGCAGTGACTCGGACAGGGGGCCTACGCAGTATTTT. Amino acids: CASSDSDRGPTQYF.

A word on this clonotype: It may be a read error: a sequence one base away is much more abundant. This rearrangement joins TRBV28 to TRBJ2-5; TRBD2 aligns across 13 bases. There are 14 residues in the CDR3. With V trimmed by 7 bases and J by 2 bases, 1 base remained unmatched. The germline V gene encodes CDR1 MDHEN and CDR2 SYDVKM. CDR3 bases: TGTGCCAGCATACTAGCGGGGGGGCAAGAGACCCAGTACTTC. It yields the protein CASILAGGQETQYF. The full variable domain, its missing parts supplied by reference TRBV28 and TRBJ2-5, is DVKVTQSSRYLVKRTGEKVFLECVQDMDHENMFWYRQDPGLGLRLIYFSYDVKMKEKGDIPEGYSVSREKKERFSLILESASTNQTSMYLCASILAGGQETQYFGPGTRLLVL.

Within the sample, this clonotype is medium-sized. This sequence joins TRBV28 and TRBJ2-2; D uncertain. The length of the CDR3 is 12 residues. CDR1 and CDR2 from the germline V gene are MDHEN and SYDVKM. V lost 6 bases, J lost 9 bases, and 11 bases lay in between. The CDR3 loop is CASRSVGRELFF. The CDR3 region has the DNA TGTGCCAGCAGGTCGGTGGGCCGGGAGCTGTTTTTT.

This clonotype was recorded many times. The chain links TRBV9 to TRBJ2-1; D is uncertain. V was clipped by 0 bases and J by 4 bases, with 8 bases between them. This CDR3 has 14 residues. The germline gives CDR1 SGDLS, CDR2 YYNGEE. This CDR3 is CASSVGDTYNEQFF. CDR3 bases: TGTGCCAGCAGCGTAGGAGACACATACAATGAGCAGTTCTTC.

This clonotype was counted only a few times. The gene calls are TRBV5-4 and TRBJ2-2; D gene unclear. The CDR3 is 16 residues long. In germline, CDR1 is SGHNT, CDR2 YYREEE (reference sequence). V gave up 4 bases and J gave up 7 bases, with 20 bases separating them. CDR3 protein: CASSPGPGSPGGELFF. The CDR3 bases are TGTGCCAGCAGCCCCGGGCCGGGCAGCCCTGGCGGGGAGCTGTTTTTT.

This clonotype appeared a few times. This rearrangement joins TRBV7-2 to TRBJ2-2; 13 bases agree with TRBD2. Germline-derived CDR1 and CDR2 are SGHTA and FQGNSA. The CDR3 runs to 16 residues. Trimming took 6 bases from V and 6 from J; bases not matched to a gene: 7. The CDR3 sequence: CASSLRGLAGPGELFF. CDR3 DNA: TGTGCCAGCAGTTTACGGGGACTAGCGGGACCCGGGGAGCTGTTTTTT.

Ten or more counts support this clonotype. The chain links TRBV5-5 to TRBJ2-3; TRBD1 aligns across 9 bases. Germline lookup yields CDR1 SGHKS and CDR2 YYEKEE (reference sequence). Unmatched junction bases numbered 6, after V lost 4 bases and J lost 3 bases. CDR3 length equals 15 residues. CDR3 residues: CASSTRTGATDTQYF. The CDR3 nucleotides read TGTGCCAGCAGCACCCGGACAGGGGCGACAGATACGCAGTATTTT. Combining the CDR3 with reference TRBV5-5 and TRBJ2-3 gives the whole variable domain DAGVTQSPTHLIKTRGQQVTLRCSPISGHKSVSWYQQVLGQGPQFIFQYYEKEERGRGNFPDRFSARQFPNYSSELNVNALLLGDSALYLCASSTRTGATDTQYFGPGTRLTVL.

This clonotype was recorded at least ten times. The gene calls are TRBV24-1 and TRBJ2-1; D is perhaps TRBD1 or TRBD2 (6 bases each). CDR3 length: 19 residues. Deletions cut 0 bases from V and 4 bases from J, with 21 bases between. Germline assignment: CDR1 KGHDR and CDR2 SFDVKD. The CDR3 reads CATSDLRREKEGVYNEQFF. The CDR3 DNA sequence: TGTGCCACCAGTGATTTGCGGCGAGAAAAGGAGGGGGTATACAATGAGCAGTTCTTC.

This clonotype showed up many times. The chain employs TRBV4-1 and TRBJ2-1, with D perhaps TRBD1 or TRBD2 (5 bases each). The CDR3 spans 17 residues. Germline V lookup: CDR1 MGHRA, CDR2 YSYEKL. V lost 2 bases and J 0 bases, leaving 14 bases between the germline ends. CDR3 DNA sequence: TGCGCCAGCAGCCAATCTCCGGCAGGGAGCTCCTACAATGAGCAGTTCTTC. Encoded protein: CASSQSPAGSSYNEQFF.

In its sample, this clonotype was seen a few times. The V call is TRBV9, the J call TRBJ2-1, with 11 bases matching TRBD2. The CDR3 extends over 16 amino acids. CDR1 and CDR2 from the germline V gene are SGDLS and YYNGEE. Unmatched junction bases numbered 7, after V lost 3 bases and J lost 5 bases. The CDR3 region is CASSALGTSGHNEQFF. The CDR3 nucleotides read TGTGCCAGCAGCGCCCTTGGGACTAGCGGACACAATGAGCAGTTCTTC.

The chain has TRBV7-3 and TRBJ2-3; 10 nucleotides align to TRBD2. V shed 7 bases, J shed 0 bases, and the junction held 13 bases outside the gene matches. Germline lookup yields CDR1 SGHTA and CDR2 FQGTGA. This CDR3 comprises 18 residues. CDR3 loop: CASTPRAAGGRSTDTQYF. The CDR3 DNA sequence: TGTGCCAGCACCCCCCGAGCAGCGGGGGGGCGAAGCACAGATACGCAGTATTTT.

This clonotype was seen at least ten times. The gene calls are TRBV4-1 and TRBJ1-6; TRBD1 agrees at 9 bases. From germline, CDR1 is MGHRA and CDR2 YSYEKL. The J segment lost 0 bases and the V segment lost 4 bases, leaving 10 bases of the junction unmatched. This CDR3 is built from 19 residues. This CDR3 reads CASSRFTGGEDSYNSPLHF. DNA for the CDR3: TGCGCCAGCAGCCGATTCACAGGGGGCGAGGACTCCTATAATTCACCCCTCCACTTT.

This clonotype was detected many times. CDR3 sequence (DNA): TGTGCCAGCAGCCCAACCGGGACGGCCTATGGCTACACCTTC. Protein sequence: CASSPTGTAYGYTF. The chain carries TRBV27 and TRBJ1-2; maybe TRBD1 (5 bases). V dropped 6 bases and J dropped 4 bases, with 15 bases sitting between them. Looked up from germline, CDR1 is MNHEY and CDR2 is SMNVEV (reference sequence). This CDR3 comprises 14 residues.

This chain's CDR3 is CASSDVGTVTKETQYF. For the CDR3, the DNA is TGCGCCAGCAGTGATGTGGGGACAGTTACTAAAGAGACCCAGTACTTC. V usage is TRBV10-2 and J usage is TRBJ2-5; 7 bases map to TRBD1. V shed 3 bases, J shed 3 bases, and the junction held 10 bases outside the gene matches. The CDR3 runs to 16 residues. CDR1 is WSHSY, CDR2 SAAADI, per germline.

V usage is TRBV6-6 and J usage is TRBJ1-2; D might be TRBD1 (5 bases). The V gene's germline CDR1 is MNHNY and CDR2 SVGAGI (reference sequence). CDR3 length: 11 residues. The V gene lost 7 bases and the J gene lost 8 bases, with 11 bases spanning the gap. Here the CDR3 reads CASTSGLGYTF. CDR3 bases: TGTGCCAGCACCTCGGGGCTCGGCTACACCTTC.

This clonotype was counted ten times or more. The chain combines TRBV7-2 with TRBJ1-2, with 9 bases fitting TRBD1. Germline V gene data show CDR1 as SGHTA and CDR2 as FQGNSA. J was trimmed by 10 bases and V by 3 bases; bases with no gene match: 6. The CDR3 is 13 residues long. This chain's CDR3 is CASSLNRGRDYTF. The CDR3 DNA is TGTGCCAGCAGCTTGAACAGGGGGCGGGACTACACCTTC.

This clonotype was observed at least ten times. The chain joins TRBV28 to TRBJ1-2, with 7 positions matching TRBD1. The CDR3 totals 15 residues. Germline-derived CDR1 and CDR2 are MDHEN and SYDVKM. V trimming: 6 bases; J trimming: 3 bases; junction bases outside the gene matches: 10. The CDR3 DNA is TGTGCCAGCAGCCAAGGACAGGAGCTGTACTATGGCTACACCTTC. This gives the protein CASSQGQELYYGYTF.

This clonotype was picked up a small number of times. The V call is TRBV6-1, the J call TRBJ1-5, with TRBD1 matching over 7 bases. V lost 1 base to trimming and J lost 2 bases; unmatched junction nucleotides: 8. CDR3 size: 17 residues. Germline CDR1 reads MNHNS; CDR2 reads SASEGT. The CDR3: CASSEGHTGVGNQPQHF. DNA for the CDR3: TGTGCCAGCAGTGAAGGGCATACAGGGGTGGGCAATCAGCCCCAGCATTTT.

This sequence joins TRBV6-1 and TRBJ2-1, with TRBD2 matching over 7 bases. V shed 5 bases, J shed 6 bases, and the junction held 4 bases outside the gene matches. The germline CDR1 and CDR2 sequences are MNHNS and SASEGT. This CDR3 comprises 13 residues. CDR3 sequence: CASSWTSSNEQFF. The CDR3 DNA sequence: TGTGCCAGCAGTTGGACTAGTAGCAATGAGCAGTTCTTC.

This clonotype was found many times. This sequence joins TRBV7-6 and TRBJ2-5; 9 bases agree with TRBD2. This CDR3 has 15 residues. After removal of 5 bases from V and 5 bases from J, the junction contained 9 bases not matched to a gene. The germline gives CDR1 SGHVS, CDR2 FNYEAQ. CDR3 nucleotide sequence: TGTGCCAGCAGCCCCACCCGCGGGGGGGTGGAGACCCAGTACTTC. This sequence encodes CASSPTRGGVETQYF.

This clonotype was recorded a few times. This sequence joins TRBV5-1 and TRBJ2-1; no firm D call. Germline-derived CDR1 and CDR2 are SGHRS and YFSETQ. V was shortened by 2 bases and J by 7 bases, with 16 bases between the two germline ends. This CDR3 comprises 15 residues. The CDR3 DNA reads TGCGCCAGCAGCTTCGAATCTGGACGGCAGAATGAGCAGTTCTTC. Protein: CASSFESGRQNEQFF.

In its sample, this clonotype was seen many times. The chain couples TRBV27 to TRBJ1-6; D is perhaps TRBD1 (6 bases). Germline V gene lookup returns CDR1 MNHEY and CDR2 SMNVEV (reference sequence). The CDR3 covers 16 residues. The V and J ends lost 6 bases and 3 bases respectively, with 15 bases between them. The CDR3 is CASSSTLQGYNSPLHF. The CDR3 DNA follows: TGTGCCAGCAGCTCCACCCTACAGGGCTATAATTCACCCCTCCACTTT.